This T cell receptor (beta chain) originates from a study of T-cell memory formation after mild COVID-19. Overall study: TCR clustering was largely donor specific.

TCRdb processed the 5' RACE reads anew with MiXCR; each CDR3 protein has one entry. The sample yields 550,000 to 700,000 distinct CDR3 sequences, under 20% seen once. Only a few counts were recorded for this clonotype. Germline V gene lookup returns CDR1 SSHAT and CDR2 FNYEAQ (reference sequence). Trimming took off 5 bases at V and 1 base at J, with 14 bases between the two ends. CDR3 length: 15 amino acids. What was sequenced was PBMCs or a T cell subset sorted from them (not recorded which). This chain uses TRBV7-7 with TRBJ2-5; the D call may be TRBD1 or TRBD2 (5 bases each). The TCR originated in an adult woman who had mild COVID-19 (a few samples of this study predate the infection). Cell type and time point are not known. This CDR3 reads CASSPGRLLQETQYF. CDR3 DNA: TGTGCCAGCAGCCCAGGGCGACTACTCCAAGAGACCCAGTACTTC.